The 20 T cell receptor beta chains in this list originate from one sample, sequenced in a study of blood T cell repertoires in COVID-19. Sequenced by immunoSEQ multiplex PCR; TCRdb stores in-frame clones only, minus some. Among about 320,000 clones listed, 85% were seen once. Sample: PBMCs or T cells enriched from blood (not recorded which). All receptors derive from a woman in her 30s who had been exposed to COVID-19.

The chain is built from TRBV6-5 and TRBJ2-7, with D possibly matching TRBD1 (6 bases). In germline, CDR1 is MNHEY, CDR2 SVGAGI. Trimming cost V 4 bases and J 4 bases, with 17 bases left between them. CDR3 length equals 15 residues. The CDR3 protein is CASSSTGYSGYEQYF. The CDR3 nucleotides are TGTGCCAGCAGTTCCACAGGGTATTCGGGTTACGAGCAGTACTTC.

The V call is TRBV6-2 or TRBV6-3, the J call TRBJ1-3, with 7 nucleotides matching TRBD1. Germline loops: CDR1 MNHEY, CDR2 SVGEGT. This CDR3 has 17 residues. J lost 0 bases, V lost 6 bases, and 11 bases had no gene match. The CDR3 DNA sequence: TGTGCCAGCAGCCACGAGAGGACAGGCTTCTCTGGAAACACCATATATTTT. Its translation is CASSHERTGFSGNTIYF.

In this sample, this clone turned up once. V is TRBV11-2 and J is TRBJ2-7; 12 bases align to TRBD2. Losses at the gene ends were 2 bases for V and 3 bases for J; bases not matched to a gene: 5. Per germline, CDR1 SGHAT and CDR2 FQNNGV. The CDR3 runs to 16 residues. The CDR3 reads CASSLSRTSGIYEQYF. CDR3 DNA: TGTGCCAGCAGCTTATCGCGGACTAGCGGGATCTACGAGCAGTACTTC.

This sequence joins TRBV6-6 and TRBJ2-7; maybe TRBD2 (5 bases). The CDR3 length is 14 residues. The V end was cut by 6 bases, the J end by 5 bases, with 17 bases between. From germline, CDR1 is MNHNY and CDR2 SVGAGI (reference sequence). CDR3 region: CASRPPGSKDEQYF. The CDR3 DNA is TGTGCCAGCAGGCCCCCGGGGAGTAAAGACGAGCAGTACTTC.

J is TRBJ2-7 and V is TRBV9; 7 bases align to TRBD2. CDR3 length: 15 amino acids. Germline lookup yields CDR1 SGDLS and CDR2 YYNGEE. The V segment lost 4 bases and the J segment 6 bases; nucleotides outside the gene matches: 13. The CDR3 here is CASSSSWGGSREQYF. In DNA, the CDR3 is TGTGCCAGCAGCTCCTCCTGGGGCGGGAGTCGCGAGCAGTACTTC.

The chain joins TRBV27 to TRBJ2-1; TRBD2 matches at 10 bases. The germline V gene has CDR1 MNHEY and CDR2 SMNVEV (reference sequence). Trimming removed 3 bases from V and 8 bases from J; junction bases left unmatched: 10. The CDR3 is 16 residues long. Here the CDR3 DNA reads TGTGCCAGCAGTTTTCTGAGGAGCGGGGGGGCACATGAGCAGTTCTTC. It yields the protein CASSFLRSGGAHEQFF.

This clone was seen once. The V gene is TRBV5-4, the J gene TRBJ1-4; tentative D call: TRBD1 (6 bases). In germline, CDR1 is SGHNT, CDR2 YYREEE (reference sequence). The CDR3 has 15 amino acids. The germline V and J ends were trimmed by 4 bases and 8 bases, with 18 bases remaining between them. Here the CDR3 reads CASSTREGGWEKLFF. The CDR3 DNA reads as TGTGCCAGCAGCACCCGTGAAGGGGGTTGGGAAAAACTGTTTTTT.

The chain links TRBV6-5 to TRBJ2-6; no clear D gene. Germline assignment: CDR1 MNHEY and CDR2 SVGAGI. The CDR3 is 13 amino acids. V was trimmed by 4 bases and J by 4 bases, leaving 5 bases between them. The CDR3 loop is CASSSIGANVLTF. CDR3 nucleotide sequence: TGTGCCAGCAGTTCCATCGGGGCCAACGTCCTGACTTTC.

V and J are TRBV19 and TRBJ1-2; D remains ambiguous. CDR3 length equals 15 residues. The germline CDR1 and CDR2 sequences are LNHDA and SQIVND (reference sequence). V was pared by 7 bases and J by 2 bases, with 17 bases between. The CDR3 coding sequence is TGTGCCAGTACATACCGCGCAGGTATCAACTATGGCTACACCTTC. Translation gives CASTYRAGINYGYTF.

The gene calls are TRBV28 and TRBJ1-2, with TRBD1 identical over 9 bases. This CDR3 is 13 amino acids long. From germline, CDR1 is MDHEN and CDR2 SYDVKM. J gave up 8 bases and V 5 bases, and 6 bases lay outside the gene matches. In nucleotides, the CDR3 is TGTGCCAGCAGTGTACAGGGGGCCGGAGGCTACACCTTC. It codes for CASSVQGAGGYTF.

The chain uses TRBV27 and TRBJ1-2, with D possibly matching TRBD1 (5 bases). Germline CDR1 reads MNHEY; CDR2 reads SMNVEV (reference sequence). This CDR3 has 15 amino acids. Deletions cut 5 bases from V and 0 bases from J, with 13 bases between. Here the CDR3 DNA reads TGTGCCAGCAGTCCCCAGACAGCTCCTAACTATGGCTACACCTTC. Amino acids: CASSPQTAPNYGYTF.

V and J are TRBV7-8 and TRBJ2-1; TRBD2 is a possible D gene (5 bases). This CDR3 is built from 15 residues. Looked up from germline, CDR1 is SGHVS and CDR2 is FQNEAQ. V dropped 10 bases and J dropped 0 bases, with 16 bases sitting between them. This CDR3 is CAIPLGDPSYNEQFF. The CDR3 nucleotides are TGTGCCATCCCGCTCGGGGATCCCTCCTACAATGAGCAGTTCTTC.

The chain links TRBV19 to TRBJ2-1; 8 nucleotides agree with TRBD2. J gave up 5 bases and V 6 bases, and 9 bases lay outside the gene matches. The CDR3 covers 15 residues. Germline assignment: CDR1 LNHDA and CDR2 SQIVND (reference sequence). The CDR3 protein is CASRPNGGAHNEQFF. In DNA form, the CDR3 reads TGTGCCAGTAGACCAAACGGGGGGGCCCACAATGAGCAGTTCTTC.

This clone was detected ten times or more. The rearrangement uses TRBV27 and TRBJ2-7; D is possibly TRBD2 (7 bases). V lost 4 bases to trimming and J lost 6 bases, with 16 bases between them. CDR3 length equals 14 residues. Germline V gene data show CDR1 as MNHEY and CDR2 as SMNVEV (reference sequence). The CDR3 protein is CASSSPGGPGEQYF. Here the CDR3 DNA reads TGTGCCAGCAGTTCACCCGGGGGGCCCGGCGAGCAGTACTTC.

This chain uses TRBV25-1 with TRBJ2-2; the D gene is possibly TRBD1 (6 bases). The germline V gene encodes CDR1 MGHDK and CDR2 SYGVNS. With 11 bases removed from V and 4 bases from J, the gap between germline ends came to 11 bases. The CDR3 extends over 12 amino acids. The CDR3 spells CAGGSSTGELFF. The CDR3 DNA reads TGTGCCGGGGGCTCCAGCACCGGGGAGCTGTTTTTT.

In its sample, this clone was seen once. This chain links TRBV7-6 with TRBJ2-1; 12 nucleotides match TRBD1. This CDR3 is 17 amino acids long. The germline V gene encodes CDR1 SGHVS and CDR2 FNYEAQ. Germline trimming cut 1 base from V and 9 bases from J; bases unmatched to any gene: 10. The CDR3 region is CASSLVPVGQGAAEQFF. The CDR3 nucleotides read TGTGCCAGCAGCTTAGTCCCGGTGGGACAGGGGGCGGCTGAGCAGTTCTTC. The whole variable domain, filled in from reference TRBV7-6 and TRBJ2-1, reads GAGVSQSPRYKVTKRGQDVALRCDPISGHVSLYWYRQALGQGPEFLTYFNYEAQQDKSGLPNDRFSAERPEGSISTLTIQRTEQRDSAMYRCASSLVPVGQGAAEQFFGPGTRLTVL.

The CDR3 region is CSVETGRTPSEQYF. The CDR3 DNA reads as TGCAGCGTTGAAACAGGCAGAACCCCATCCGAGCAGTACTTC. The chain employs TRBV29-1 and TRBJ2-7; tentatively, D is TRBD1 (5 bases). The CDR3 is 14 residues long. CDR1 and CDR2 from the germline V gene are SQVTM and ANQGSEA. The V end was cut by 2 bases, the J end by 6 bases, with 17 bases between.

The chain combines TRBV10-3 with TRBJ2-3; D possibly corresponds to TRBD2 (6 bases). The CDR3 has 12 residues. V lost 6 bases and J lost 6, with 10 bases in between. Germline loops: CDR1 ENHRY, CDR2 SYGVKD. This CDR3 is CAISEREDTQYF. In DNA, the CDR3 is TGTGCCATCAGCGAACGGGAGGATACGCAGTATTTT.

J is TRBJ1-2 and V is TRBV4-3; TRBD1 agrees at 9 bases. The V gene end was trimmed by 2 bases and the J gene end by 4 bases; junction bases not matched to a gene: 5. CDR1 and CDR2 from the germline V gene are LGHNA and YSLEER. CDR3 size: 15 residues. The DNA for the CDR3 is TGCGCCAGCAGCCAATCGGACAGGGGAGGCTATGGCTACACCTTC. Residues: CASSQSDRGGYGYTF.

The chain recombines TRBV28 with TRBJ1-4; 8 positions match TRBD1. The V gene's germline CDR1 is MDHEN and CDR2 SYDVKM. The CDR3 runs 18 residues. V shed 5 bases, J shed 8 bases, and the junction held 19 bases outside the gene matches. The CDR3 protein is CASSTPTPGTGGREKLFF. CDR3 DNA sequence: TGTGCCAGCAGTACCCCCACACCCGGAACAGGGGGTAGGGAAAAACTGTTTTTT.